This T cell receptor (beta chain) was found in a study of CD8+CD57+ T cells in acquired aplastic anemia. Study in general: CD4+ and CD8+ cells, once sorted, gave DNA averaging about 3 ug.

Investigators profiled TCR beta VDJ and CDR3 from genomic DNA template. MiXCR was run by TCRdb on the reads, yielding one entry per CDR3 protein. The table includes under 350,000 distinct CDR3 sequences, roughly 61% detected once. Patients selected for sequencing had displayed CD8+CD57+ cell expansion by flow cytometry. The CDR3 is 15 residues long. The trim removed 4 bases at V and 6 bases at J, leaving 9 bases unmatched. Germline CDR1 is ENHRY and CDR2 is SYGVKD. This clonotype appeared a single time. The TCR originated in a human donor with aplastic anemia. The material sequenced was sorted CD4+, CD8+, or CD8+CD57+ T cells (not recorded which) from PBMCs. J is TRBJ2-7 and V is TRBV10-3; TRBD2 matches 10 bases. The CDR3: CAISGDSGGPSEQYF. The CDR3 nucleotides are TGTGCCATCAGTGGAGATAGCGGGGGGCCTTCCGAGCAGTACTTC.